This TCR beta chain came from a study of T cells in Graves' hyperthyroidism and ophthalmopathy. Notes on the study in general: Ophthalmopathy prediction by the model preceded onset by a median about 6.3 months. Blood also showed most of the thyroid clonotypes that were expanded above 0.001.

This clonotype showed up many times. As yet, its antigen is unknown. Patients were excluded because of uncontrolled infection, other autoimmune disease, pregnancy or lactation. Diagnoses were established using clinical symptoms, serum thyroxine and TRAb, thyroid ultrasound and orbital computed tomography. This CDR3 contains 15 residues. V gave up 0 bases and J gave up 0 bases, with 12 bases separating them. Germline V gene sequence: CDR1 DFQATT, CDR2 SNEGSKA (reference sequence). RNA transcripts were the template for amplifying TCR beta CDR3 regions. Carried out on the TCR CDR3, a first-round RT-PCR used the HTBI primer set. MiXCR was run by TCRdb on the multiplex PCR reads, yielding one entry per CDR3 protein. The sample lists approximately 510,000 distinct CDR3 sequences, roughly 20% occurring once.

The source of this sequence is a man younger than 35 with Graves' hyperthyroidism. The rearrangement links TRBV20-1 to TRBJ2-7; D possibly corresponds to TRBD2 (6 bases). The sequencing sample was made of blood. CDR3 sequence (DNA): TGCAGTGCTAGAGAGCCTCGGGGGTCCTCCTACGAGCAGTACTTC. It encodes CSAREPRGSSYEQYF.